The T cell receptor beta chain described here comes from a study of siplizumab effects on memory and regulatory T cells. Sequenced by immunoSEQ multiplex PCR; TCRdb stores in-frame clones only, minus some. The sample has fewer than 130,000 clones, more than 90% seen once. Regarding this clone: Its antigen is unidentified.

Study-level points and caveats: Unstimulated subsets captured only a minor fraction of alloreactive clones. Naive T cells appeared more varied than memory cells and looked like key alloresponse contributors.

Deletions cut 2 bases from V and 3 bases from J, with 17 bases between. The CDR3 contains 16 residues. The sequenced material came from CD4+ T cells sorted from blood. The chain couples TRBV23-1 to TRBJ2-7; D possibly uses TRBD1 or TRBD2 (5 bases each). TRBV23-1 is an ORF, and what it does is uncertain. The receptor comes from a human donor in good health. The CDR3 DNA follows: TGCGCCAGCAGTCAACCCGGGACGGCCGAAGTCTACGAGCAGTACTTC. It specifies CASSQPGTAEVYEQYF.